The text below deals with one T cell receptor beta chain. The sample comes from a study of blood T cell repertoires in COVID-19. Looking at the study overall: Spain, Italy and the United States supplied samples that represented acute and convalescent COVID-19. PBMCs, B-cell-depleted T cells, or T cells were the source of the cDNA or gDNA that made up the material.

Germline V gene sequence: CDR1 MDHEN, CDR2 SYDVKM. The CDR3 has 13 residues. With 5 bases clipped from V and 10 bases from J, the junction kept 11 bases outside the gene matches. As handled by the study authors: Reference gene primer amplification gave nucleated cell count estimates. The method was immunoSEQ multiplex PCR; TCRdb's version includes in-frame clones alone and lacks a portion of them. Clone size and V and J calls were adopted from that table, with D and trimming inferred from the DNA. The data contain about 74,000 clones, approximately 76% of them singletons. The source is a man in his 70s with active or convalescent COVID-19. The V gene is TRBV28, the J gene TRBJ2-7; 7 bases fit TRBD1. Sequencing was performed on peripheral blood. In DNA, the CDR3 is TGTGCCAGCAGTCAGACAAATACAGGGGTACAGTACTTC. Its protein product is CASSQTNTGVQYF.